This TCR beta chain emerged from a study of OX40 agonist ivuxolimab in advanced cancers. This CDR3 has 14 residues. Looked up from germline, CDR1 is SGHDT and CDR2 is YYEEEE. V was clipped by 2 bases and J by 3 bases, with 8 bases between them. Assay: immunoSEQ multiplex PCR; the TCRdb copy retains only in-frame clones and omits some. The table lists around 69,000 clones, 89% of them singletons. The chain joins TRBV5-6 to TRBJ1-4; TRBD1 might be the D (5 bases). The sequence derives from an adult with an advanced solid tumor such as melanoma, head and neck, liver or kidney cancer. The sequencing here drew on CD4+ or CD8+ T cells sorted from blood, taken in a trial of the OX40 agonist ivuxolimab. CDR3 nucleotide sequence: TGTGCCAGCAGCTTAGTACAGGCTAATGAAAAACTGTTTTTT. Translated, it gives CASSLVQANEKLFF.